This T cell receptor (beta chain) was identified in a study of T cells in Graves' hyperthyroidism and ophthalmopathy. Study results and limitations: The blood repertoire included most of the expanded thyroid clonotypes above 0.001.

This CDR3 is built from 15 residues. Germline CDR1 reads SNHLY; CDR2 reads FYNNEI. With V trimmed by 2 bases and J by 3 bases, 7 bases remained unmatched. This clonotype was seen only a few times. The antigen is unknown. Hyperthyroidism in the patients, aged 18 to 65, was newly diagnosed and under 2 months in duration. Exclusion followed for patients with uncontrolled infection, other autoimmune disease, pregnancy or lactation. Amplified regions were TCR beta CDR3 sequences from RNA transcripts. HTBI primers were employed in a first-round RT-PCR of the TCR CDR3. From the multiplex PCR reads, TCRdb called clonotypes with MiXCR, one entry per CDR3 protein. The sample carries some 510,000 distinct CDR3 sequences, about 20% recorded once.

The sample comprised blood. The receptor was derived from a man aged 18 to 29 with Graves' hyperthyroidism. This sequence joins TRBV2 and TRBJ2-7, with 7 bases identical to TRBD1. DNA of the CDR3: TGTGCCAGCAGTGAAACTCCGGGACAGAACTACGAGCAGTACTTC. This sequence encodes CASSETPGQNYEQYF.